This T cell receptor (beta chain) derives from a study of control samples from healthy donors and cancer patients (dated by TCRdb to the early 2020s). Library prep was done by the immunoSEQ multiplex PCR assay. TCRdb took over this immuneACCESS table, retaining in-frame rearrangements with V and J assigned. Such tables are incomplete; in checked studies, under half of the missing clones stem from an unresolved V gene, and the remainder is unexplained. This sample gives roughly 63,000 clones in total; nearly 90% of them show up just once. The ten largest clones capture less than 7% of the sample. V is shortened by 4 bases, J by 11 bases, and the region joining them spans 17 bases. Reading the germline V gene (reference sequence) gives CDR1 PRHDT and CDR2 FYEKMQ. From the cysteine through the phenylalanine, the CDR3 covers 13 amino acids. The kept DNA is CDR3 alone, 39 bases in frame from the first base.

This clone is deemed medium-sized (0.01 to 0.1%). Its antigen is unknown. There are no base qualities to consult, and no much larger clone falls within one base. This TCR came from a man aged 55 to 70 with colorectal cancer. The V and J genes are TRBV13 and TRBJ1-1; TRBD1 might be the D gene, on 6 matching bases. The sequencing input was PBMCs. The DNA is TGTGCCAGCAGCTCAGGGGACGGTCGGAGTGCTTTCTTT. The translation is CASSSGDGRSAFF.